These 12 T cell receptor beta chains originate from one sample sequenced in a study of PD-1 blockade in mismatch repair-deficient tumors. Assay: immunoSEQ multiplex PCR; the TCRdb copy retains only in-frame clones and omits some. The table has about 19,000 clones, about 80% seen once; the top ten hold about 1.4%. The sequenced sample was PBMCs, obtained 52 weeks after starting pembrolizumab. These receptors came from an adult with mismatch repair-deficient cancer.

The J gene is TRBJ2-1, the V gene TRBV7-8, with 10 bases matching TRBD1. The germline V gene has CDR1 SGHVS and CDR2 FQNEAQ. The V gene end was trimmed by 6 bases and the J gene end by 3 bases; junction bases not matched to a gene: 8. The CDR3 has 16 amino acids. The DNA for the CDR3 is TGTGCCAGCAGTCCCAGACAGGGGGCGCGCTACAATGAGCAGTTCTTC. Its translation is CASSPRQGARYNEQFF.

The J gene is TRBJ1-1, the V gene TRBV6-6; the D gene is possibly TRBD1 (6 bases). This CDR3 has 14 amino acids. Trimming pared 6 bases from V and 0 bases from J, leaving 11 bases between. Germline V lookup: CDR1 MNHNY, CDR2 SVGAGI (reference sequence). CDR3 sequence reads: CASRAAGVNTEAFF. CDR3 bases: TGTGCCAGCAGAGCCGCAGGGGTGAACACTGAAGCTTTCTTT.

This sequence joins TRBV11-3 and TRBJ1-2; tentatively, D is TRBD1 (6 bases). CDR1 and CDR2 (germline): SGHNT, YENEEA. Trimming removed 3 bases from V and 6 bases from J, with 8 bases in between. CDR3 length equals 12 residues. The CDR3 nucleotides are TGTGCCAGCAGCTTTTACAGGGATGGCTACACCTTC. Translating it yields CASSFYRDGYTF.

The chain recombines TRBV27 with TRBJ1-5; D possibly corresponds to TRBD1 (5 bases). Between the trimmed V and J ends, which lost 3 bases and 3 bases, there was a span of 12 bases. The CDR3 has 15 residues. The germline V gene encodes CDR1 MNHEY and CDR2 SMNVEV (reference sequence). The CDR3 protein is CASSFERGPNQPQHF. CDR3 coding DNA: TGTGCCAGCAGTTTCGAGCGGGGCCCCAATCAGCCCCAGCATTTT.

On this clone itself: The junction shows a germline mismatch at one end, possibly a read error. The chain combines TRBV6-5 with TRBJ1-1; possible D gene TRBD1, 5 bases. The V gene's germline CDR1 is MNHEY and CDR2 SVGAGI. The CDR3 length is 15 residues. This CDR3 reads CASNYGSGKRAEAFF. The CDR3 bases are TGTGCCAGCAATTACGGTTCAGGGAAAAGGGCTGAAGCTTTCTTT.

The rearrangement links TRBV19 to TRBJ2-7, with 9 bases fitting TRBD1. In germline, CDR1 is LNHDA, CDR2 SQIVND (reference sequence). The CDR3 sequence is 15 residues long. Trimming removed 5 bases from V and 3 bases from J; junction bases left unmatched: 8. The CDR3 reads CASSGPGQGFYEQYF. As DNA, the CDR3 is TGTGCCAGTAGTGGACCGGGACAGGGCTTCTACGAGCAGTACTTC.

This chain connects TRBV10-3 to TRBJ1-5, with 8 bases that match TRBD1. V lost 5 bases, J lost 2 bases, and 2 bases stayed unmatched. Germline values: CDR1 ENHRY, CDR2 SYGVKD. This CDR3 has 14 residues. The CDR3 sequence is CAISQGAGNQPQHF. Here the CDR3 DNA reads TGTGCCATCAGTCAGGGGGCAGGCAATCAGCCCCAGCATTTT.

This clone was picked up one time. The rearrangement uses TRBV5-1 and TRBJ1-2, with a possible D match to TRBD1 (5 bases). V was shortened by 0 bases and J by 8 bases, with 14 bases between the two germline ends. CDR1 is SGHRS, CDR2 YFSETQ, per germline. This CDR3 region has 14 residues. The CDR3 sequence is CASSLGAGYEGYTF. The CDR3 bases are TGCGCCAGCAGCTTGGGGGCAGGGTATGAGGGCTACACCTTC.

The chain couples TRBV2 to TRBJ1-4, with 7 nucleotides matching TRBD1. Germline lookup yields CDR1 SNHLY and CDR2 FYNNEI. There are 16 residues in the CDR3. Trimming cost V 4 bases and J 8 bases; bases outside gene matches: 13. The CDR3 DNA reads TGTGCCAGCAGTGGCGATAGCGACAGGGTGTACGAAAAACTGTTTTTT. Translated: CASSGDSDRVYEKLFF.

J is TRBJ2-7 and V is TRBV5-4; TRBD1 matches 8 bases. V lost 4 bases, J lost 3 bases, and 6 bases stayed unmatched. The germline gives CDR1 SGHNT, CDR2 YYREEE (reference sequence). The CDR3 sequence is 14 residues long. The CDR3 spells CASSRGQENYEQYF. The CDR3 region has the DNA TGTGCCAGCAGCAGGGGACAGGAGAACTACGAGCAGTACTTC.

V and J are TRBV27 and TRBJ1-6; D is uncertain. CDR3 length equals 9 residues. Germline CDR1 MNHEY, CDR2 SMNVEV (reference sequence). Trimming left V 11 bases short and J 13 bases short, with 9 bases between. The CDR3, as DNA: TGTGCCCCGGTTCGGCCCCTCCACTTT. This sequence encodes CAPVRPLHF.

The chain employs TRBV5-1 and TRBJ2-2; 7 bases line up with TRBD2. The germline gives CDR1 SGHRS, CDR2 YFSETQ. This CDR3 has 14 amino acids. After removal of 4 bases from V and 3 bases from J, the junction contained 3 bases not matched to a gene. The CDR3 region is CASSIRGDTGELFF. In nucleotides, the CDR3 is TGCGCCAGCAGCATACGGGGGGACACCGGGGAGCTGTTTTTT.